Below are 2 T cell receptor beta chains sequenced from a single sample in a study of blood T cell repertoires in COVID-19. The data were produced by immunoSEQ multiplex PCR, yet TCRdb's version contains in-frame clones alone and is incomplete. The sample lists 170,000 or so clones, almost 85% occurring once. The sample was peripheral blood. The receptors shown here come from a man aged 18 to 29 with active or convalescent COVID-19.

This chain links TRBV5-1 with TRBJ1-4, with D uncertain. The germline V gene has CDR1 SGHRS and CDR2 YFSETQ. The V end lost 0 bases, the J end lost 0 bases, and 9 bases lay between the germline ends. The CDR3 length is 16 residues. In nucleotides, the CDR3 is TGCGCCAGCAGCTTGGAACCACTTGCAACTAATGAAAAACTGTTTTTT. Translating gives CASSLEPLATNEKLFF. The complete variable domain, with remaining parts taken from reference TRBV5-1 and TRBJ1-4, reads KAGVTQTPRYLIKTRGQQVTLSCSPISGHRSVSWYQQTPGQGLQFLFEYFSETQRNKGNFPGRFSGRQFSNSRSEMNVSTLELGDSALYLCASSLEPLATNEKLFFGSGTQLSVL.

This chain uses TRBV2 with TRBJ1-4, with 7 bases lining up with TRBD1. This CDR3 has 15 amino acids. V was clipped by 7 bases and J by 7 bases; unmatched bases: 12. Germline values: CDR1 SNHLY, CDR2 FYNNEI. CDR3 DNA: TGTGCCAGCATAGATGGAAGGGGGCGCGTTGAAAAACTGTTTTTT. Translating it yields CASIDGRGRVEKLFF.